These 3 T cell receptor beta chains were all obtained from the same sample, sequenced in a study of human T cells and chemical hapten exposure. As to time point: patch test 3, about 24 weeks after DPC sensitization. Treatment given: therapeutic diphenylcyclopropenone sensitization with weekly scalp DPC. One entry per CDR3 protein results from TCRdb running MiXCR on the RACE reads. The table includes fewer than 200,000 distinct CDR3 sequences, 25% to 30% detected once. Material: whole blood, obtained in connection with sensitization to the hapten diphenylcyclopropenone (DPC). The receptors originated from a woman between 18 and 29 years old with alopecia areata. Some clones in this sample may be carry-over from other donors' samples.

The rearrangement links TRBV2 to TRBJ2-2, with D unresolved. Deletions cut 6 bases from V and 1 base from J, with 6 bases between. Germline V gene sequence: CDR1 SNHLY, CDR2 FYNNEI. CDR3 length equals 13 residues. CDR3 loop: CASSQGNTGELFF. As DNA, the CDR3 is TGTGCCAGCAGCCAAGGGAACACCGGGGAGCTGTTTTTT.

This clonotype was picked up a small number of times. The chain carries TRBV6-1 and TRBJ2-5, with 11 bases that match TRBD1. Germline V gene lookup returns CDR1 MNHNS and CDR2 SASEGT. Losses at the gene ends were 5 bases for V and 2 bases for J; bases not matched to a gene: 4. The CDR3 extends over 15 amino acids. Here the CDR3 DNA reads TGTGCCAGCAGTACACGGGACAGGGGGCAAGAGACCCAGTACTTC. Its translation: CASSTRDRGQETQYF.

This clonotype turned up a few times. The germline gene is not matched at one end of the junction; a read error may be the cause. This chain links TRBV29-1 with TRBJ1-2; D remains unclear. The germline gives CDR1 SQVTM, CDR2 ANQGSEA. CDR3 length equals 13 residues. The CDR3 loop reads CSVEGQEMYGYTF. Written as DNA, the CDR3 is TGCAGCGTCGAAGGCCAAGAGATGTATGGCTACACCTTC.